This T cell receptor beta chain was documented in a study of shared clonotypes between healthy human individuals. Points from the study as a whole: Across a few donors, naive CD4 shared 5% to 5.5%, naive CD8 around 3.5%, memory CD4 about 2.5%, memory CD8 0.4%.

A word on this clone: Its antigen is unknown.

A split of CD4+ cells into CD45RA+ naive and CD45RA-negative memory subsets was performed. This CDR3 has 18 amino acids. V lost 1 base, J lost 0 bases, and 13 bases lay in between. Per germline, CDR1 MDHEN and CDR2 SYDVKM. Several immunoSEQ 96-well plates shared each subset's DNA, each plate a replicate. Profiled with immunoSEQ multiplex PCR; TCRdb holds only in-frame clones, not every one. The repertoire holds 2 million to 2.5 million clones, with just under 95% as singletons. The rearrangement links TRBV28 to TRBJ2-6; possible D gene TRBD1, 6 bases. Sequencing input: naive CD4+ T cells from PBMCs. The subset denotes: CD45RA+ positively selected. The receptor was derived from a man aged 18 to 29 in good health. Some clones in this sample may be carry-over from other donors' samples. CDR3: CASSLFRDRSSGANVLTF. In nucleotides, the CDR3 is TGTGCCAGCAGTTTATTCCGAGACAGGTCCTCTGGGGCCAACGTCCTGACTTTC. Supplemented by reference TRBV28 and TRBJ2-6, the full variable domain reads DVKVTQSSRYLVKRTGEKVFLECVQDMDHENMFWYRQDPGLGLRLIYFSYDVKMKEKGDIPEGYSVSREKKERFSLILESASTNQTSMYLCASSLFRDRSSGANVLTFGAGSRLTVL.